The entry that follows covers one TCR beta chain sequence. This specimen belongs to a study of blood T cell repertoires in COVID-19. Libraries were prepared by immunoSEQ multiplex PCR; TCRdb keeps only in-frame clonotypes and omits some of them. The repertoire holds 250,000 to 350,000 clones, approximately 88% seen once, with 0.9% to 1% in the top ten. With 3 bases clipped from V and 5 bases from J, the junction kept 12 bases outside the gene matches. The CDR3 is made up of 17 amino acids. Germline V gene sequence: CDR1 LGHDT, CDR2 YNNKEL (reference sequence). The receptor was isolated from a woman between 40 and 55 years old who had recovered from COVID-19. The sample was peripheral blood. The chain recombines TRBV3-1 (or the pseudogene TRBV3-2) with TRBJ2-3, with 9 bases matching TRBD2. As DNA, the CDR3 is TGTGCCAGCAGCCACCCCCATGCTAGCGGGATGAAAGATACGCAGTATTTT. Translated: CASSHPHASGMKDTQYF.